The clone carrying this T cell receptor (beta chain) was detected a few times. Its specificity is unknown. The sample is drawn from a study of T cell responses to AZD1222 COVID-19 vaccine. General observations from the study: Donors were mostly white British, more females; clonal diversity possibly underestimated.

Repertoires were generated with immunoSEQ multiplex PCR, while TCRdb's copy carries only in-frame clones and drops some. The table has 70,000 to 90,000 clones, over 75% seen once. Germline CDR1 reads MDHEN; CDR2 reads SYDVKM. The V and J ends lost 10 bases and 3 bases respectively, with 13 bases between them. This CDR3 region has 12 residues. Second-dose timings of about 4 or about 12 weeks were pooled. The receptor comes from an adult who received the AZD1222 COVID-19 vaccine. This specimen consisted of peripheral blood, obtained 28 days after the second AZD1222 dose. This chain uses TRBV28 with TRBJ2-7; maybe TRBD2 (6 bases). CDR3 DNA sequence: TGTGCCACCGGGACTTCCCTCTACGAGCAGTACTTC. Translation: CATGTSLYEQYF. Full variable domain (remainder filled in from reference TRBV28 and TRBJ2-7): DVKVTQSSRYLVKRTGEKVFLECVQDMDHENMFWYRQDPGLGLRLIYFSYDVKMKEKGDIPEGYSVSREKKERFSLILESASTNQTSMYLCATGTSLYEQYFGPGTRLTVT.